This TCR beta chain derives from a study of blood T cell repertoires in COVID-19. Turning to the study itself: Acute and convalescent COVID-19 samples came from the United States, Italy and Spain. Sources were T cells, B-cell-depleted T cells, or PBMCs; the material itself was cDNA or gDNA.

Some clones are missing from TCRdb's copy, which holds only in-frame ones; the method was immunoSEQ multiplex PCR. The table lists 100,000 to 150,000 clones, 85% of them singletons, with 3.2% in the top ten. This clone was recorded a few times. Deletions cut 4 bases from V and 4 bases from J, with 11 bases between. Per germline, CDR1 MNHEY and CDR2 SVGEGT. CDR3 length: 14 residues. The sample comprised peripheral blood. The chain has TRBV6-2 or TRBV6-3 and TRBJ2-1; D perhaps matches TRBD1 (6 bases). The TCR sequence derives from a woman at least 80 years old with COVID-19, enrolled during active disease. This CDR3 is CASSSTGSYNEQFF. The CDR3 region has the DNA TGTGCCAGCAGTTCAACAGGGTCTTACAATGAGCAGTTCTTC.